This record covers a single TCR beta chain. Within the sample, other DNA sequences also encode this same CDR3. The assay was immunoSEQ multiplex PCR, and TCRdb's table has in-frame clones only and misses some. The table lists 150,000 or so clones, about 81% of them singletons, with around 4.1% in the top ten. Germline V gene data show CDR1 as SGHDT and CDR2 as YYEEEE. Between the trimmed V and J ends, which lost 0 bases and 2 bases, there was a span of 8 bases. This CDR3 has 14 residues. This specimen comes from a study of T cell responses to AZD1222 COVID-19 vaccine. The chain carries TRBV5-6 and TRBJ1-2, with D uncertain. This receptor was taken from an adult in good health. The sequencing here drew on peripheral blood, taken on day 0 of MenACWY control vaccination. CDR3 sequence reads: CASSLVGQNYGYTF. CDR3 nucleotides: TGTGCCAGCAGCTTGGTAGGGCAGAACTATGGCTACACCTTC. Complete variable domain (other parts from reference TRBV5-6 and TRBJ1-2): DAGVTQSPTHLIKTRGQQVTLRCSPKSGHDTVSWYQQALGQGPQFIFQYYEEEERQRGNFPDRFSGHQFPNYSSELNVNALLLGDSALYLCASSLVGQNYGYTFGSGTRLTVV.